This T cell receptor beta chain was profiled in a study of blood T cell repertoires in COVID-19. Study-level background: Samples came from the United States, Italy and Spain, spanning acute and convalescent COVID-19. T cells, B-cell-depleted T cells, or PBMCs supplied cDNA or gDNA.

The repertoire was sequenced with immunoSEQ multiplex PCR; TCRdb's copy has only in-frame clones and lacks some. Of about 100,000 clones in the sample, about 90% were seen once. In this sample, this clone turned up once. The V gene end was trimmed by 3 bases and the J gene end by 3 bases; junction bases not matched to a gene: 5. The germline V gene encodes CDR1 KGHSH and CDR2 LQKENI. This CDR3 spans 16 amino acids. The chain uses TRBV18 and TRBJ2-4; 10 positions match TRBD1. The specimen was peripheral blood. The receptor's source is a human donor in a cohort sampled during active COVID-19. The CDR3, as DNA: TGTGCCAGCTCACCGGGACAGGGGAGGGGCAAAAACATTCAGTACTTC. It specifies CASSPGQGRGKNIQYF.